Each of the 18 T cell receptor beta chains below was sequenced from the same sample in a study of blood T cell repertoires in COVID-19. Sequencing was performed with immunoSEQ multiplex PCR; in TCRdb, only in-frame clones are kept and a portion is missing. The sample consists of more than 45,000 clones, around 76% of them appearing once. Sequencing was carried out using peripheral blood. These receptors originate from a woman in her sixties with acute or convalescent COVID-19.

The V call is TRBV6-2 or TRBV6-3, the J call TRBJ2-5, with 8 nucleotides matching TRBD1. Germline V gene lookup returns CDR1 MNHEY and CDR2 SVGEGT. CDR3 length equals 16 residues. The trim removed 1 base at V and 7 bases at J, leaving 11 bases unmatched. CDR3: CASSYYWKDRGPTQYF. CDR3 nucleotides: TGTGCCAGCAGTTACTACTGGAAAGACAGGGGCCCGACCCAGTACTTC.

The genes are TRBV9 and TRBJ1-1; 8 bases map to TRBD1. V lost 3 bases and J lost 6; bases outside the gene matches: 10. The CDR3 sequence is 15 residues long. Germline lookup yields CDR1 SGDLS and CDR2 YYNGEE. DNA of the CDR3: TGTGCCAGCAGCGAGGGGGGGGACAGGAGAGCTGAAGCTTTCTTT. Amino acids: CASSEGGDRRAEAFF.

This sequence joins TRBV7-5 and TRBJ2-7; the D segment call TRBD1 is taken from the table without a DNA check. TRBV7-5 is an annotated pseudogene. CDR3 size: 14 residues. The CDR3 DNA is TGTGTCAGAAGCTCGACAGGGGGTCCCTACGAGCAGTACTTC. This translates into CVRSSTGGPYEQYF.

The CDR3 bases are TGTGCCAGCAGCGGTCGCTACAATGAGCAGTTCTTC. Amino acid sequence: CASSGRYNEQFF. The V call is TRBV6-5, the J call TRBJ2-1; no firm D call. CDR1 is MNHEY, CDR2 SVGAGI, per germline. The CDR3 spans 12 residues. V was pared by 6 bases and J by 3 bases, with 6 bases between.

The rearrangement uses TRBV27 and TRBJ1-5; maybe TRBD1 (6 bases). Between the trimmed V and J ends, which lost 6 bases and 4 bases, there was a span of 13 bases. CDR1 MNHEY and CDR2 SMNVEV come from the germline V gene (reference sequence). The length of the CDR3 is 14 residues. The CDR3 spells CASRIGQSNQPQHF. CDR3 coding DNA: TGTGCCAGCAGGATAGGACAGTCGAATCAGCCCCAGCATTTT.

This clone was detected once. V usage is TRBV2 and J usage is TRBJ1-5; possible D gene TRBD1, 6 bases. The germline V gene has CDR1 SNHLY and CDR2 FYNNEI. With 6 bases removed from V and 0 bases from J, the gap between germline ends came to 21 bases. The CDR3 extends over 18 amino acids. In DNA, the CDR3 is TGTGCCAGCAGCCAGGGGATGGCCCAATGGGATAGCAATCAGCCCCAGCATTTT. It is translated as CASSQGMAQWDSNQPQHF.

V is TRBV5-3 and J is TRBJ1-1; possibly TRBD1 for D (5 bases). TRBV5-3 carries the ORF label, with uncertain function. This CDR3 is built from 15 residues. The V gene lost 0 bases and the J gene lost 4 bases, with 13 bases spanning the gap. The CDR3 DNA follows: TGTGCCAGAAGCTTGGTGGGGGGGGTGGGCACTGAAGCTTTCTTT. Translating gives CARSLVGGVGTEAFF.

This CDR3 reads CASSPVTGINEQYF. The CDR3, as DNA: TGTGCCAGCAGCCCCGTGACAGGGATCAACGAGCAGTACTTC. The chain combines TRBV11-2 with TRBJ2-7, with 7 bases fitting TRBD1. Germline loops: CDR1 SGHAT, CDR2 FQNNGV. CDR3 length: 14 amino acids. V trimming: 5 bases; J trimming: 5 bases; junction bases outside the gene matches: 9.

This chain joins TRBV11-2 and TRBJ2-1; the D gene is possibly TRBD1 (5 bases). V lost 5 bases to trimming and J lost 5 bases, with 13 bases between them. This CDR3 has 14 amino acids. Germline V CDR1 and CDR2: SGHAT, FQNNGV. CDR3 sequence reads: CASSRTGTNNEQFF. The CDR3 DNA sequence: TGTGCCAGCAGCCGTACAGGAACTAACAATGAGCAGTTCTTC. Looking up the rest from reference TRBV11-2 and TRBJ2-1 gives the full variable domain: EAGVAQSPRYKIIEKRQSVAFWCNPISGHATLYWYQQILGQGPKLLIQFQNNGVVDDSQLPKDRFSAERLKGVDSTLKIQPAKLEDSAVYLCASSRTGTNNEQFFGPGTRLTVL.

Here the CDR3 reads CATSDSRTVYEQYF. In nucleotides, the CDR3 is TGTGCCACCTCGGACAGCCGGACGGTCTACGAGCAGTACTTC. The chain recombines TRBV19 with TRBJ2-7; D perhaps matches TRBD1 (6 bases). V shed 10 bases and J shed 3 bases, with 19 bases lying between them. The CDR3 loop spans 14 amino acids. Germline V CDR1 and CDR2: LNHDA, SQIVND (reference sequence). Full variable domain (remainder filled in from reference TRBV19 and TRBJ2-7): DGGITQSPKYLFRKEGQNVTLSCEQNLNHDAMYWYRQDPGQGLRLIYYSQIVNDFQKGDIAEGYSVSREKKESFPLTVTSAQKNPTAFYLCATSDSRTVYEQYFGPGTRLTVT.

This chain uses TRBV6-5 with TRBJ1-2; no clear D gene. The CDR3 consists of 13 residues. Trimming stripped 1 base from V and 3 bases from J, with 6 bases between. Germline-derived CDR1 and CDR2 are MNHEY and SVGAGI. The CDR3 nucleotides are TGTGCCAGCAGTTACTACCAGGACTATGGCTACACCTTC. Translating gives CASSYYQDYGYTF.

The table lists this clone with a few counts. The chain is built from TRBV6-6 and TRBJ1-2; D remains ambiguous. Between the trimmed V and J ends, which lost 6 bases and 4 bases, there was a span of 12 bases. Germline CDR1 is MNHNY and CDR2 is SVGAGI (reference sequence). The length of the CDR3 is 13 residues. The CDR3 reads CASRKEEAYGYTF. For the CDR3, the DNA is TGTGCCAGCAGAAAAGAGGAAGCCTATGGCTACACCTTC.

The chain has TRBV15 and TRBJ1-2; 7 bases are a match to TRBD1. The V segment lost 8 bases and the J segment 6 bases; nucleotides outside the gene matches: 9. Per the germline V gene, CDR1 is LNHNV and CDR2 is YYDKDF (reference sequence). This CDR3 has 13 amino acids. This CDR3 is CATCFSGGHGYTF. In nucleotides, the CDR3 is TGTGCCACCTGCTTCTCAGGGGGACATGGCTACACCTTC.

V usage is TRBV10-3 and J usage is TRBJ1-1; D is unresolved. The V gene lost 4 bases and the J gene lost 3 bases, with 9 bases spanning the gap. The CDR3 spans 13 residues. Germline values: CDR1 ENHRY, CDR2 SYGVKD. CDR3 DNA sequence: TGTGCCATCAGTGGCAACCGGGACACTGAAGCTTTCTTT. This sequence encodes CAISGNRDTEAFF.

The J gene is TRBJ1-1, the V gene TRBV24-1, with 9 bases lining up with TRBD1. V lost 5 bases and J lost 1; bases outside the gene matches: 7. The germline V gene encodes CDR1 KGHDR and CDR2 SFDVKD. The CDR3 covers 16 residues. The CDR3 protein is CATSVTGGVENTEAFF. For the CDR3, the DNA is TGTGCCACCAGTGTCACAGGGGGCGTTGAGAACACTGAAGCTTTCTTT.

The J gene is TRBJ2-3, the V gene TRBV4-1, with TRBD2 matching 12 bases. The CDR3 spans 15 residues. Germline lookup yields CDR1 MGHRA and CDR2 YSYEKL. V trimming: 2 bases; J trimming: 6 bases; junction bases outside the gene matches: 3. The CDR3: CASSQTSGGRDTQYF. CDR3 DNA: TGCGCCAGCAGCCAAACTAGCGGGGGGCGTGATACGCAGTATTTT.

This chain connects TRBV10-3 to TRBJ2-7; 7 bases are shared with TRBD1. CDR3 length: 14 residues. CDR1 and CDR2 (germline): ENHRY, SYGVKD. The J segment lost 2 bases and the V segment lost 6 bases, leaving 7 bases of the junction unmatched. The CDR3 DNA follows: TGTGCCATCAGGTCTGACAGGGCGGCCTACGAGCAGTACTTC. This translates into CAIRSDRAAYEQYF.

The chain recombines TRBV2 with TRBJ1-6; the match to TRBD1 covers 7 bases. CDR3 length: 12 residues. Germline V gene data show CDR1 as SNHLY and CDR2 as FYNNEI. With V trimmed by 8 bases and J by 6 bases, 1 base remained unmatched. The CDR3 bases are TGTGCCAGCCGGGACAGTAATTCACCCCTCCACTTT. Protein: CASRDSNSPLHF.